This T cell receptor (beta chain) appears in the sequencing data of a study of blood T cell repertoires in COVID-19. Study-wide background: Both acute and convalescent COVID-19 samples were obtained from the United States, Italy and Spain. The analysed material was cDNA or gDNA that came from T cells, B-cell-depleted T cells, or PBMCs.

V dropped 5 bases and J dropped 5 bases, with 13 bases sitting between them. This CDR3 spans 15 amino acids. Per the germline V gene, CDR1 is MNHEY and CDR2 is SVGAGI. Original analysis: Estimated nucleated cell counts came from reference gene primer amplification. This table comes from immunoSEQ multiplex PCR, and its TCRdb copy is limited to in-frame clones, with some not included. The V and J calls and the clone size are those of that table, but D and trimming were determined from the DNA. The repertoire holds about 100,000 clones, with approximately 86% as singletons. The sequenced sample was peripheral blood. The V and J genes are TRBV6-5 and TRBJ1-6; D possibly corresponds to TRBD1 (5 bases). The TCR was taken from a woman aged 55-69 years with acute or convalescent COVID-19. The DNA for the CDR3 is TGTGCCAGCAGTCCGCGGGGCCTCAATAATTCACCCCTCCACTTT. Protein sequence: CASSPRGLNNSPLHF.